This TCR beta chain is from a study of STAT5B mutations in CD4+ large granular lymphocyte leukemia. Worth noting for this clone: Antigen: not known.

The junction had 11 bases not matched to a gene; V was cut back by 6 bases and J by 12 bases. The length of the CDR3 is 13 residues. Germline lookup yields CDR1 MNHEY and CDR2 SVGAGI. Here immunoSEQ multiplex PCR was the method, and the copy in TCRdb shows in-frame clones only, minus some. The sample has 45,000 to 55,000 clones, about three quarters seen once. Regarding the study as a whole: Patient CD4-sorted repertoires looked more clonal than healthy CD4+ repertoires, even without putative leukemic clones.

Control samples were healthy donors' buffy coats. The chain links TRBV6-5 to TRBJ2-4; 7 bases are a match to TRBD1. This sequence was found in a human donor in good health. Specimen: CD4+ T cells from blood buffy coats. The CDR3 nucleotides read TGTGCCAGCAGCCCTCGACAGGGATGGTCTCAGTACTTC. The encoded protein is CASSPRQGWSQYF.